Shown below are 17 T cell receptor beta chains from a single sample sequenced in a study of blood T cell repertoires in COVID-19. Libraries were prepared by immunoSEQ multiplex PCR; TCRdb keeps only in-frame clonotypes and omits some of them. Among roughly 150,000 clones, 87% were seen once, and the ten largest hold around 4.6%. Sequencing was carried out using peripheral blood. The receptors stem from a human donor in a cohort sampled during active COVID-19.

The rearrangement joins TRBV9 to TRBJ2-3; possible D gene TRBD2, 5 bases. The CDR3 runs 16 residues. Germline-derived CDR1 and CDR2 are SGDLS and YYNGEE. Trimming left V 2 bases short and J 2 bases short, with 15 bases between. The CDR3 loop reads CASSVGRGVATDTQYF. In DNA form, the CDR3 reads TGTGCCAGCAGCGTTGGACGGGGAGTAGCCACAGATACGCAGTATTTT.

The chain links TRBV6-5 to TRBJ2-5, with 9 bases matching TRBD1. The germline V gene encodes CDR1 MNHEY and CDR2 SVGAGI. This CDR3 is built from 15 residues. V was pared by 6 bases and J by 5 bases, with 10 bases of the junction left unmatched. The CDR3 region has the DNA TGTGCCAGCAGCCGTAACACAGGGGGCTCGGAGACCCAGTACTTC. It is translated as CASSRNTGGSETQYF.

This clone was detected only a few times. The rearrangement joins TRBV14 to TRBJ2-7; perhaps TRBD1 as D (6 bases). The CDR3 length is 15 residues. With 1 base removed from V and 2 bases from J, the gap between germline ends came to 12 bases. Per germline, CDR1 SGHDN and CDR2 FVKESK. CDR3 sequence reads: CASSQGRDIAYEQYF. CDR3 sequence (DNA): TGTGCCAGCAGCCAAGGTCGGGACATAGCCTACGAGCAGTACTTC.

The CDR3 spells CASSSGGRGEQYF. CDR3 DNA: TGCGCCAGCAGCTCGGGGGGGCGAGGCGAGCAGTACTTC. J is TRBJ2-7 and V is TRBV5-1; 8 bases are shared with TRBD2. This CDR3 has 13 residues. Germline trimming cut 3 bases from V and 6 bases from J; bases unmatched to any gene: 5. CDR1 is SGHRS, CDR2 YFSETQ, per germline. Full variable domain (missing parts from reference TRBV5-1 and TRBJ2-7): KAGVTQTPRYLIKTRGQQVTLSCSPISGHRSVSWYQQTPGQGLQFLFEYFSETQRNKGNFPGRFSGRQFSNSRSEMNVSTLELGDSALYLCASSSGGRGEQYFGPGTRLTVT.

The chain is built from TRBV9 and TRBJ2-4; possibly TRBD1 for D (5 bases). V lost 1 base to trimming and J lost 9 bases, with 14 bases between them. The CDR3 totals 14 residues. Germline V gene data show CDR1 as SGDLS and CDR2 as YYNGEE. CDR3 region: CASSVTGSLSIQYF. The CDR3 nucleotides read TGTGCCAGCAGCGTAACAGGCTCTCTTTCCATTCAGTACTTC.

This clone was seen only a few times. The rearrangement joins TRBV29-1 to TRBJ2-3, with a possible D match to TRBD2 (5 bases). Between the trimmed V and J ends, which lost 4 bases and 7 bases, there was a span of 12 bases. Germline V gives CDR1 SQVTM, CDR2 ANQGSEA. The CDR3 is 12 amino acids. In DNA form, the CDR3 reads TGCAGCGTTGGGACTTCGATAAATACGCAGTATTTT. This translates into CSVGTSINTQYF.

The genes are TRBV4-1 and TRBJ2-5, with 10 nucleotides matching TRBD2. CDR1 is MGHRA and CDR2 is YSYEKL in the germline V gene. The CDR3 length is 17 residues. The V segment lost 0 bases and the J segment 3 bases; nucleotides outside the gene matches: 7. This chain's CDR3 is CASSQDRSGRPKETQYF. DNA of the CDR3: TGCGCCAGCAGCCAAGATCGTAGCGGGAGGCCCAAAGAGACCCAGTACTTC.

This chain joins TRBV19 and TRBJ1-5; TRBD1 agrees at 8 bases. Trimming took 7 bases from V and 6 from J; bases not matched to a gene: 5. Per the germline V gene, CDR1 is LNHDA and CDR2 is SQIVND (reference sequence). CDR3 length equals 13 residues. The CDR3 sequence: CASKDREGQPQHF. CDR3 bases: TGTGCCAGTAAGGACAGGGAAGGTCAGCCCCAGCATTTT.

This clone has a single count. The chain links TRBV7-9 to TRBJ1-1; 9 bases align to TRBD1. With 6 bases clipped from V and 2 bases from J, the junction kept 10 bases outside the gene matches. The CDR3 runs to 16 residues. Germline V gives CDR1 SEHNR, CDR2 FQNEAQ (reference sequence). CDR3 bases: TGTGCCAGCAGTCCTCACCCGGGACAGGGTAACACTGAAGCTTTCTTT. This translates into CASSPHPGQGNTEAFF.

The chain has TRBV7-8 and TRBJ2-5; D is possibly TRBD2 (5 bases). Between the trimmed V and J ends, which lost 5 bases and 2 bases, there was a span of 12 bases. Per the germline V gene, CDR1 is SGHVS and CDR2 is FQNEAQ. CDR3 length: 14 amino acids. CDR3 sequence reads: CASSRWEIQETQYF. The CDR3 DNA is TGTGCCAGCAGCCGCTGGGAGATTCAAGAGACCCAGTACTTC.

This chain joins TRBV9 and TRBJ1-2; the D is unclear. Germline assignment: CDR1 SGDLS and CDR2 YYNGEE. CDR3 size: 14 residues. Trimming shortened V by 3 bases and J by 4 bases, and 13 bases separated the two germline ends. CDR3 nucleotide sequence: TGTGCCAGCAGCGCCGAGACACCACGCTATGGCTACACCTTC. Its translation: CASSAETPRYGYTF.

V usage is TRBV6-6 and J usage is TRBJ2-7; D gene uncertain. The CDR3 is 12 amino acids. V lost 4 bases to trimming and J lost 5 bases, with 9 bases between them. CDR1 is MNHNY, CDR2 SVGAGI, per germline (reference sequence). CDR3 nucleotides: TGTGCCAGCAGTTCAGAGGTGAACGAGCAGTACTTC. Translation: CASSSEVNEQYF.

The chain couples TRBV16 to TRBJ2-5; 9 positions match TRBD2. V shed 2 bases and J 5 bases; nucleotides not matched to a gene: 3. CDR3 size: 14 residues. Germline loops: CDR1 KGHSY, CDR2 FQNENV. The CDR3 here is CASSQQAGGETQYF. The CDR3, as DNA: TGTGCCAGCAGCCAACAGGCGGGAGGGGAGACCCAGTACTTC.

The chain combines TRBV2 with TRBJ1-4; D remains ambiguous. Trimming stripped 7 bases from V and 0 bases from J, with 12 bases between. Germline values: CDR1 SNHLY, CDR2 FYNNEI. CDR3 length equals 15 residues. The DNA of the CDR3 is TGTGCCAGCACCCAAGAGTTTGCAACTAATGAAAAACTGTTTTTT. It specifies CASTQEFATNEKLFF.

The chain recombines TRBV19 with TRBJ2-1; 10 nucleotides match TRBD2. Germline assignment: CDR1 LNHDA and CDR2 SQIVND (reference sequence). V lost 5 bases to trimming and J lost 1 base; unmatched junction nucleotides: 2. The CDR3 extends over 15 amino acids. The CDR3 is CASSLAGGSYNEQFF. CDR3 nucleotide sequence: TGTGCCAGTAGTTTAGCGGGAGGATCCTACAATGAGCAGTTCTTC.

J is TRBJ1-4 and V is TRBV3-1 (or the pseudogene TRBV3-2); TRBD1 matches at 11 bases. Germline assignment: CDR1 LGHDT and CDR2 YNNKEL (reference sequence). The CDR3 spans 15 residues. Trimming at V came to 4 bases and at J to 8 bases, leaving 6 bases not matched to a gene. The CDR3, as DNA: TGTGCCAGCAGCCCGGGACAGGGGGGGGGCGAAAAACTGTTTTTT. It is translated as CASSPGQGGGEKLFF.

The chain is built from TRBV30 and TRBJ1-2, with TRBD1 matching over 11 bases. Germline V gene lookup returns CDR1 GTSNPN and CDR2 SVGIG (reference sequence). The CDR3 is made up of 13 amino acids. V was pared by 2 bases and J by 8 bases, with 4 bases of the junction left unmatched. The CDR3 DNA sequence: TGTGCCTGGAGTCTGGGACAGGGGGACGGCTACACCTTC. This sequence encodes CAWSLGQGDGYTF. The full variable domain, with the rest looked up from reference TRBV30 and TRBJ1-2, is SQTIHQWPATLVQPVGSPLSLECTVEGTSNPNLYWYRQAAGRGLQLLFYSVGIGQISSEVPQNLSASRPQDRQFILSSKKLLLSDSGFYLCAWSLGQGDGYTFGSGTRLTVV.